This T cell receptor beta chain was obtained from a study of blood T cell repertoires in COVID-19. The data were produced by immunoSEQ multiplex PCR, yet TCRdb's version contains in-frame clones alone and is incomplete. This sample has some 490,000 clones, with roughly nine tenths found just once. The V and J ends lost 5 bases and 2 bases, in that order; junction bases with no gene match: 7. This CDR3 comprises 16 residues. Per germline, CDR1 SGHVS and CDR2 FQNEAQ. The sample taken for sequencing was PBMCs or T cells enriched from blood (not recorded which). The V gene is TRBV7-8, the J gene TRBJ2-3, with TRBD1 matching 10 bases. The receptor comes from a woman in her sixties who had recovered from COVID-19. CDR3 in DNA: TGTGCCAGCAGCGGCCGGGACAGGGGAGCCACAGATACGCAGTATTTT. Protein: CASSGRDRGATDTQYF.